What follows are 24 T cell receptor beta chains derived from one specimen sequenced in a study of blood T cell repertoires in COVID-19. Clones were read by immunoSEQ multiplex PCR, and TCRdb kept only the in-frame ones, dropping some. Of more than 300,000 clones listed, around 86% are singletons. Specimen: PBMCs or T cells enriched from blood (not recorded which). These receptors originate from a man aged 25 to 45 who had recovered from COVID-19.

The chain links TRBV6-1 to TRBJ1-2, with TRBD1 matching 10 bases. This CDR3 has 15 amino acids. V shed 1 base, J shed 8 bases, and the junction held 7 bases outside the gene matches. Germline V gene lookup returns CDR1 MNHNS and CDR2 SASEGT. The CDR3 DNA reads TGTGCCAGCAGTGAAGGCCTCGGGACAGGGGACGGCTACACCTTC. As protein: CASSEGLGTGDGYTF.

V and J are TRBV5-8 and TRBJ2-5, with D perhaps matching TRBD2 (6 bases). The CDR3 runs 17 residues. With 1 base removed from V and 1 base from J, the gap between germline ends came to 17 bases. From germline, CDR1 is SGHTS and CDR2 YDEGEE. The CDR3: CASSLLGGGVSQETQYF. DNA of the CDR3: TGTGCCAGCAGCTTGTTGGGAGGAGGGGTCTCCCAAGAGACCCAGTACTTC.

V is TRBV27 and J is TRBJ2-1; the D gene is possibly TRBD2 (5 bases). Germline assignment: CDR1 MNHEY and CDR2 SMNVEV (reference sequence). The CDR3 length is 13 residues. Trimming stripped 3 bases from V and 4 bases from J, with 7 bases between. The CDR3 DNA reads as TGTGCCAGCAGTTTCGGACTTTACAATGAGCAGTTCTTC. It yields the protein CASSFGLYNEQFF.

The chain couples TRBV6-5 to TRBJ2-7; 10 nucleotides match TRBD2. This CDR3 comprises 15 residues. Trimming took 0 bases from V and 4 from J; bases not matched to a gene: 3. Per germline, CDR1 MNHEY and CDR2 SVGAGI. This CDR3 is CASSYSLAGLYEQYF. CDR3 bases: TGTGCCAGCAGTTACTCACTAGCGGGATTATACGAGCAGTACTTC.

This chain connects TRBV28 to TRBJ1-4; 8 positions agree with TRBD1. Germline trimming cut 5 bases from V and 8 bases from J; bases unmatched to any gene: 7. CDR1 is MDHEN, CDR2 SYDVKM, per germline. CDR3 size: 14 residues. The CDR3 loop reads CASSPDRVREKLFF. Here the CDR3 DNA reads TGTGCCAGCAGTCCGGACAGGGTTCGGGAAAAACTGTTTTTT.

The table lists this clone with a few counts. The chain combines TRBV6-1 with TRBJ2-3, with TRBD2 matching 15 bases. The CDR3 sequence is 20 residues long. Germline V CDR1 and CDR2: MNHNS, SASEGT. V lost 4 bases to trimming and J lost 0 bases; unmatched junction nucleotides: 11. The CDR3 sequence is CASSGRTSGGAPTSTDTQYF. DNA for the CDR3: TGTGCCAGCAGTGGAAGGACTAGCGGGGGGGCCCCTACTAGCACAGATACGCAGTATTTT.

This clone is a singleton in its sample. The DNA for the CDR3 is TGTGCCTGGGAACTAGCGTCGACAGATACGCAGTATTTT. It encodes CAWELASTDTQYF. The V and J genes are TRBV30 and TRBJ2-3; TRBD2 agrees at 7 bases. Per germline, CDR1 GTSNPN and CDR2 SVGIG (reference sequence). J lost 3 bases, V lost 5 bases, and 5 bases had no gene match. CDR3 length equals 13 residues.

The CDR3 sequence is CASSPMGRFRGLNTEAFF. CDR3 nucleotide sequence: TGTGCCAGTAGCCCCATGGGTCGGTTCAGGGGCCTGAACACTGAAGCTTTCTTT. J is TRBJ1-1 and V is TRBV19; perhaps TRBD1 as D (6 bases). The V gene's germline CDR1 is LNHDA and CDR2 SQIVND (reference sequence). The CDR3 covers 18 residues. V was pared by 6 bases and J by 0 bases, with 23 bases between.

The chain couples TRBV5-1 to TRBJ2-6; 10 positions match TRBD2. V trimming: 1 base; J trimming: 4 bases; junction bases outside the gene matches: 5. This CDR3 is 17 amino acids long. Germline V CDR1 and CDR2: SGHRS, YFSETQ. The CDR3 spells CASSLTSGTAGANVLTF. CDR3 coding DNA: TGCGCCAGCAGCTTGACTAGCGGGACCGCGGGGGCCAACGTCCTGACTTTC.

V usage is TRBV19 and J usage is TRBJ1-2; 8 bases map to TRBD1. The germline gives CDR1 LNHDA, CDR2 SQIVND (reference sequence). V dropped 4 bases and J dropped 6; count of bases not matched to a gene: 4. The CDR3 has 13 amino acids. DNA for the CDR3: TGTGCCAGTAGTACGGACAGGGCAAATGGCTACACCTTC. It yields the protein CASSTDRANGYTF. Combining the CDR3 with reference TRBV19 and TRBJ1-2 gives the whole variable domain DGGITQSPKYLFRKEGQNVTLSCEQNLNHDAMYWYRQDPGQGLRLIYYSQIVNDFQKGDIAEGYSVSREKKESFPLTVTSAQKNPTAFYLCASSTDRANGYTFGSGTRLTVV.

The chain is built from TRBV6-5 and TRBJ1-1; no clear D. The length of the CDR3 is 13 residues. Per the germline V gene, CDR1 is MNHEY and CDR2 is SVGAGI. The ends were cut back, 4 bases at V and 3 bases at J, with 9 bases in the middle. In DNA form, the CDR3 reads TGTGCCAGCAGTTGGACTCAGGACACTGAAGCTTTCTTT. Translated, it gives CASSWTQDTEAFF.

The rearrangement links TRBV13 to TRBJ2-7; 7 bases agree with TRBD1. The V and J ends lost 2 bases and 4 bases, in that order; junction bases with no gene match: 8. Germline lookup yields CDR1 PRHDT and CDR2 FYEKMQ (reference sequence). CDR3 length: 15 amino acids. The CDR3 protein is CASSLPGQKGYEQYF. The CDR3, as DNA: TGTGCCAGCAGCTTACCGGGACAGAAAGGGTACGAGCAGTACTTC.

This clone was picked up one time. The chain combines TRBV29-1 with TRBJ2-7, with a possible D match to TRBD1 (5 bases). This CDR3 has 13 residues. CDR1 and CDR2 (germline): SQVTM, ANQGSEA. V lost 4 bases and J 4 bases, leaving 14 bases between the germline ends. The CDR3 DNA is TGCAGCGTTGGAGACAGTATTAAATACGAGCAGTACTTC. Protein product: CSVGDSIKYEQYF.

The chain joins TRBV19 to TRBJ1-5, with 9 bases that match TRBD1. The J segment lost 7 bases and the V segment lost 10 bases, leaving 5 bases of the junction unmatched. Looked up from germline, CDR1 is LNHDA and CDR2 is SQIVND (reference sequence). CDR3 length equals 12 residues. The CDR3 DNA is TGTGCCACGTACAGGGGGCACCAGCCCCAGCATTTT. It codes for CATYRGHQPQHF.

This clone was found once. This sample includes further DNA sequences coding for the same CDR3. This CDR3 is CASSPRGAGQPQHF. Written as DNA, the CDR3 is TGTGCCAGCAGCCCCCGGGGGGCTGGGCAGCCCCAGCATTTT. The rearrangement joins TRBV6-5 to TRBJ1-5; maybe TRBD1 (6 bases). The CDR3 has 14 amino acids. In germline, CDR1 is MNHEY, CDR2 SVGAGI. V lost 6 bases and J 7 bases, leaving 16 bases between the germline ends.

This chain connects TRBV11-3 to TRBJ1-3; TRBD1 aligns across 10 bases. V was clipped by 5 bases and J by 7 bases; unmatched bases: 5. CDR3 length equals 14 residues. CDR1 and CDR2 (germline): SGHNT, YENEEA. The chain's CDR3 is CASSPGQGFNTIYF. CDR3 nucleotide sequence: TGTGCCAGCAGCCCGGGACAGGGGTTTAACACCATATATTTT.

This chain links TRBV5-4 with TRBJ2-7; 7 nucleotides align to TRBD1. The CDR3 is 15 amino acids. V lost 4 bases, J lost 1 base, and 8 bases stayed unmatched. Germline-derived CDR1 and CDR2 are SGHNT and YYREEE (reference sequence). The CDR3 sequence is CASSLQTGSSYEQYF. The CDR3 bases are TGTGCCAGCAGCCTTCAGACAGGGTCTTCCTACGAGCAGTACTTC.

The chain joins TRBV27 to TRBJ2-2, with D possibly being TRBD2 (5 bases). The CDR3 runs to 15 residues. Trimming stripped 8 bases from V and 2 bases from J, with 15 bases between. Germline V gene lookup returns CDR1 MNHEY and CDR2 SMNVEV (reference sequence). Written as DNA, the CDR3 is TGTGCCAGCCCCTCGGGGTCTTACAACACCGGGGAGCTGTTTTTT. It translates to CASPSGSYNTGELFF.

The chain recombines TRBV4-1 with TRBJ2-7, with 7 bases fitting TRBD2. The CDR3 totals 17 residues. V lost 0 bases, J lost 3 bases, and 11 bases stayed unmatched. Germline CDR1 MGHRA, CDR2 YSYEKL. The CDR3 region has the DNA TGCGCCAGCAGCCAAGAGTTCCTTGAGGGCGGGAGCTACGAGCAGTACTTC. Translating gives CASSQEFLEGGSYEQYF.

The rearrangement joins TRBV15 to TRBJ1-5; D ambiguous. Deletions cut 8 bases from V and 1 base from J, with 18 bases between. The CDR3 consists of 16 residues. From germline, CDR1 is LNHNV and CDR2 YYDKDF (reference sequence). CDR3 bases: TGTGCCACCTTTCGGCTCCTGGCGGGGAGCAATCAGCCCCAGCATTTT. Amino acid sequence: CATFRLLAGSNQPQHF. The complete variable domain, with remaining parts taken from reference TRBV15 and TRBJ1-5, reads DAMVIQNPRYQVTQFGKPVTLSCSQTLNHNVMYWYQQKSSQAPKLLFHYYDKDFNNEADTPDNFQSRRPNTSFCFLDIRSPGLGDTAMYLCATFRLLAGSNQPQHFGDGTRLSIL.

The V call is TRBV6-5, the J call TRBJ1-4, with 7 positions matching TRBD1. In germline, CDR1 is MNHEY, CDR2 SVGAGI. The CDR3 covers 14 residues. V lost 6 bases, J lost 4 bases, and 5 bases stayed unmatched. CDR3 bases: TGTGCCAGCAGGGAGGGGGCTGGTAATGAAAAACTGTTTTTT. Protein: CASREGAGNEKLFF.

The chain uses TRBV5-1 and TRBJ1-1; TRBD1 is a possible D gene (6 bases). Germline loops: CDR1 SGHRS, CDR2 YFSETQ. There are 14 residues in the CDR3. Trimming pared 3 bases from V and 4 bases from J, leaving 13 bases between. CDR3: CASSSGGAGTEAFF. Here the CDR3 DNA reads TGCGCCAGCAGCTCCGGGGGGGCGGGCACTGAAGCTTTCTTT.

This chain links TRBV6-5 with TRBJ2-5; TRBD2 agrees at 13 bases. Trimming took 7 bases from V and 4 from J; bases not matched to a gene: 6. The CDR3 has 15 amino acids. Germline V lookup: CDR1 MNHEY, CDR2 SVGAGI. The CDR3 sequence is CASTWGLAGLETQYF. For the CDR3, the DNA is TGTGCCAGCACCTGGGGACTAGCGGGACTAGAGACCCAGTACTTC.

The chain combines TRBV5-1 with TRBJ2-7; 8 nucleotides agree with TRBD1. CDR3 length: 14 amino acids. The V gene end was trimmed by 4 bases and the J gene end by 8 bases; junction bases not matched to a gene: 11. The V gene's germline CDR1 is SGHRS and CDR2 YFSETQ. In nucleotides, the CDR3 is TGCGCCAGCAGCGGAGGACAGGGTGGTTCACAGCAGTACTTC. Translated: CASSGGQGGSQQYF.